This T cell receptor (beta chain) was identified during a study of blood T cell repertoires in COVID-19. At the level of the study: Samples taken during acute and convalescent COVID-19 were collected in the United States, Italy and Spain.

Profiling relied on immunoSEQ multiplex PCR, and the TCRdb table lists in-frame clones only, not all of them. The top ten hold approximately 8% of the sample, which has almost 200,000 clones, approximately 88% seen once. Individuals aged about 18 to 90 years were recruited from some 26 US areas. Participant reports of clinical history set cohort assignment. Trimming left V 3 bases short and J 2 bases short, with 7 bases between. This CDR3 is 13 amino acids long. Germline V gene lookup returns CDR1 SEHNR and CDR2 FQNEAQ (reference sequence). This clonotype originated in a woman aged 18-29 years who had recovered from COVID-19. Sequenced: PBMCs or T cells enriched from blood (not recorded which). The chain combines TRBV7-9 with TRBJ2-5; D not certain. CDR3 nucleotides: TGTGCCAGCAGCTTGTCTGTTCAAGAGACCCAGTACTTC. Encoded protein: CASSLSVQETQYF.